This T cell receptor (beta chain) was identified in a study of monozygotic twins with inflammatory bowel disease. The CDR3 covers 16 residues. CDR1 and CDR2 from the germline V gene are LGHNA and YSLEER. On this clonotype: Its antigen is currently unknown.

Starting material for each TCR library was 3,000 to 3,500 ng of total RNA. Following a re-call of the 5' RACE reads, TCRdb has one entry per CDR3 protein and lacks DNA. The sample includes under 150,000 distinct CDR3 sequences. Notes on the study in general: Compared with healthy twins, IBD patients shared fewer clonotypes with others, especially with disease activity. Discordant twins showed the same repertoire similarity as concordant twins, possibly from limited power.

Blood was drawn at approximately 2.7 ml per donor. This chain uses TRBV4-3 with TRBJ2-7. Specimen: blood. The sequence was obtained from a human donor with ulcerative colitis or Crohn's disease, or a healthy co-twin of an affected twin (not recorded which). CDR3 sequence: CASSQDLGGSSYEQYF.